The present entry profiles one T cell receptor (beta chain) with its context. The antigen is undetermined. This entry is derived from a study of T cells in Graves' hyperthyroidism and ophthalmopathy. General observations from the study: Stable hyperthyroidism was told apart from ophthalmopathy by a model built on 13 V-J features.

With 3 bases clipped from V and 4 bases from J, the junction kept 7 bases outside the gene matches. The germline CDR1 and CDR2 sequences are MGHRA and YSYEKL. This CDR3 comprises 17 residues. Uncontrolled infection, other autoimmune disease, pregnancy or lactation barred patients from enrollment. From RNA transcripts, TCR beta CDR3 regions were amplified. TCR CDR3 regions were first amplified by RT-PCR with HTBI primers. TCRdb processed the multiplex PCR reads anew with MiXCR; each CDR3 protein has one entry. The data contain some 770,000 distinct CDR3 sequences, 16% of them singletons. The sample taken for sequencing was blood. This chain links TRBV4-1 with TRBJ1-5; 12 bases line up with TRBD1. The sequence derives from a man between 18 and 35 years old with Graves' hyperthyroidism. In DNA, the CDR3 is TGCGCCAGCAGCCAGACCCGGGACAGGGGGCGTAATCAGCCCCAGCATTTT. Its protein is CASSQTRDRGRNQPQHF.